Below are 20 T cell receptor beta chains sequenced from a single sample in a study of cytomegalovirus exposure and HLA in healthy donors. The PCR made use of 60 Vbeta and 13 Jbeta primers. Sequencing was performed with immunoSEQ multiplex PCR; in TCRdb, only in-frame clones are kept and a portion is missing. The sample records tens of thousands of clones, approximately 52% being singletons. Material for sequencing was PBMCs. These receptors were collected from a human donor in good health.

This clone appeared a few times. The CDR3 DNA sequence: TGTGCCAGCAGTCGCGGGGTGATGCAGCAGGGCGCGAATGAGCAGTTCTTC. Its translation is CASSRGVMQQGANEQFF. The chain combines TRBV7-9 with TRBJ2-1; weak D call: TRBD2 (6 bases). The CDR3 spans 17 residues. Between the trimmed V and J ends, which lost 6 bases and 7 bases, there was a span of 25 bases. Per the germline V gene, CDR1 is SEHNR and CDR2 is FQNEAQ (reference sequence).

CDR3 DNA sequence: TGTGCCAGCAGCCCACTTGCGGACAGGGCATACAATGAGCAGTTCTTC. Translation gives CASSPLADRAYNEQFF. The genes are TRBV5-5 and TRBJ2-1; 8 positions agree with TRBD1. V shed 4 bases and J 4 bases; nucleotides not matched to a gene: 10. The germline V gene encodes CDR1 SGHKS and CDR2 YYEKEE (reference sequence). CDR3 length: 16 amino acids. The full variable domain, in which reference TRBV5-5 and TRBJ2-1 provide the parts outside the CDR3, is DAGVTQSPTHLIKTRGQQVTLRCSPISGHKSVSWYQQVLGQGPQFIFQYYEKEERGRGNFPDRFSARQFPNYSSELNVNALLLGDSALYLCASSPLADRAYNEQFFGPGTRLTVL.

This chain links TRBV2 with TRBJ2-5, with a weak D call TRBD2 (6 bases). Deletions cut 6 bases from V and 5 bases from J, with 13 bases between. CDR3 size: 13 residues. Germline CDR1 reads SNHLY; CDR2 reads FYNNEI. The CDR3 DNA reads TGTGCCAGCAGGGGAACGGGGAGGGAGACCCAGTACTTC. This translates into CASRGTGRETQYF.

This rearrangement joins TRBV6-5 to TRBJ2-5; 7 positions agree with TRBD2. The J call may be wrong; the DNA end is better matched by TRBJ2-7. Germline V gene data show CDR1 as MNHEY and CDR2 as SVGAGI. The length of the CDR3 is 13 residues. In DNA, the CDR3 is TGTGCCGGAAGCGGGGAACTCTTTGGCGAGCAGTACTTC. Protein: CAGSGELFGEQYF.

This clone was observed a few times. The chain recombines TRBV6-5 with TRBJ1-1; possibly TRBD1 for D (6 bases). V lost 0 bases, J lost 7 bases, and 9 bases lay in between. This CDR3 is built from 13 residues. CDR1 is MNHEY and CDR2 is SVGAGI in the germline V gene. DNA of the CDR3: TGTGCCAGCAGTTACTCCACAGGGTATGAAGCTTTCTTT. Translating it yields CASSYSTGYEAFF.

The chain has TRBV4-3 and TRBJ2-7; maybe TRBD2 (5 bases). The CDR3 contains 15 residues. CDR1 is LGHNA and CDR2 is YSLEER in the germline V gene. Trimming removed 1 base at V and 3 bases at J, with 13 bases between. CDR3 protein: CASSQGFAGLYEQYF. CDR3 nucleotide sequence: TGCGCCAGCAGCCAAGGCTTTGCAGGACTCTACGAGCAGTACTTC.

This sequence joins TRBV5-4 and TRBJ2-1, with 7 bases fitting TRBD1. CDR1 SGHNT and CDR2 YYREEE come from the germline V gene (reference sequence). The CDR3 is made up of 16 amino acids. Losses at the gene ends were 2 bases for V and 2 bases for J; bases not matched to a gene: 7. The CDR3 loop is CASSFQGVVTYNEQFF. The CDR3 DNA reads TGTGCCAGCAGCTTTCAGGGGGTAGTGACCTACAATGAGCAGTTCTTC.

The chain is built from TRBV30 and TRBJ2-4; 7 bases align to TRBD1. The V and J ends lost 2 bases and 3 bases, in that order; junction bases with no gene match: 7. The CDR3 runs to 15 residues. The germline V gene encodes CDR1 GTSNPN and CDR2 SVGIG (reference sequence). CDR3: CAWSSTGALKNIQYF. The CDR3 DNA sequence: TGTGCCTGGAGTTCAACAGGGGCCCTCAAAAACATTCAGTACTTC.

The rearrangement uses TRBV7-2 and TRBJ2-1; 8 nucleotides match TRBD1. The CDR3 covers 15 residues. With 7 bases clipped from V and 7 bases from J, the junction kept 12 bases outside the gene matches. Germline CDR1 SGHTA, CDR2 FQGNSA. The CDR3 DNA reads as TGTGCCAGCACCCCGTCGACAGGGGCGGGGAATGAGCAGTTCTTC. Its translation is CASTPSTGAGNEQFF. Full variable domain (missing parts from reference TRBV7-2 and TRBJ2-1): GAGVSQSPSNKVTEKGKDVELRCDPISGHTALYWYRQSLGQGLEFLIYFQGNSAPDKSGLPSDRFSAERTGGSVSTLTIQRTQQEDSAVYLCASTPSTGAGNEQFFGPGTRLTVL.

The rearrangement joins TRBV7-3 to TRBJ2-1; D unresolved. This CDR3 region has 15 residues. Trimming cost V 5 bases and J 0 bases, with 11 bases left between them. From germline, CDR1 is SGHTA and CDR2 FQGTGA. CDR3 bases: TGTGCCAGCAGCACCGGGTGGAGCTCCTACAATGAGCAGTTCTTC. This gives the protein CASSTGWSSYNEQFF.

The chain combines TRBV5-1 with TRBJ2-3, with D possibly TRBD1 on 6 matching bases. The germline gives CDR1 SGHRS, CDR2 YFSETQ. The CDR3 extends over 13 amino acids. The germline V and J ends were trimmed by 0 bases and 4 bases, with 6 bases remaining between them. CDR3 DNA: TGCGCCAGCAGCTTGGGGGGGCCAGATACGCAGTATTTT. Amino acids: CASSLGGPDTQYF.

V is TRBV5-6 and J is TRBJ2-7, with 9 bases fitting TRBD1. The trim removed 1 base at V and 4 bases at J, leaving 9 bases unmatched. The CDR3 contains 16 residues. Germline CDR1 reads SGHDT; CDR2 reads YYEEEE. The CDR3 nucleotides read TGTGCCAGCAGCTTGCCCGGGACAGGGTACACGTACGAGCAGTACTTC. Amino acid sequence: CASSLPGTGYTYEQYF. The full variable domain, completed using reference TRBV5-6 and TRBJ2-7, is DAGVTQSPTHLIKTRGQQVTLRCSPKSGHDTVSWYQQALGQGPQFIFQYYEEEERQRGNFPDRFSGHQFPNYSSELNVNALLLGDSALYLCASSLPGTGYTYEQYFGPGTRLTVT.

The chain uses TRBV30 and TRBJ1-2; 8 nucleotides align to TRBD1. Germline V gene sequence: CDR1 GTSNPN, CDR2 SVGIG (reference sequence). This CDR3 spans 14 amino acids. V dropped 4 bases and J dropped 3; count of bases not matched to a gene: 7. DNA for the CDR3: TGTGCCTGGATACCGACAGGGGTTGACTATGGCTACACCTTC. It codes for CAWIPTGVDYGYTF.

The rearrangement joins TRBV2 to TRBJ2-2; 8 nucleotides agree with TRBD1. The germline CDR1 and CDR2 sequences are SNHLY and FYNNEI. CDR3 length: 15 residues. After removal of 4 bases from V and 4 bases from J, the junction contained 5 bases not matched to a gene. CDR3 residues: CASSVDRAGTGELFF. CDR3 coding DNA: TGTGCCAGCAGTGTGGACAGGGCGGGCACCGGGGAGCTGTTTTTT.

The J gene is TRBJ2-2, the V gene TRBV5-1; D might be TRBD1 (5 bases). The CDR3 runs to 13 residues. V was trimmed by 5 bases and J by 6 bases, leaving 11 bases between them. The V gene's germline CDR1 is SGHRS and CDR2 YFSETQ. In nucleotides, the CDR3 is TGCGCCAGCAGACTCGCAGGGTCCGGGGAGCTGTTTTTT. Protein product: CASRLAGSGELFF. The full variable domain, with the rest looked up from reference TRBV5-1 and TRBJ2-2, is KAGVTQTPRYLIKTRGQQVTLSCSPISGHRSVSWYQQTPGQGLQFLFEYFSETQRNKGNFPGRFSGRQFSNSRSEMNVSTLELGDSALYLCASRLAGSGELFFGEGSRLTVL.

The chain links TRBV14 to TRBJ2-4, with 9 bases aligning to TRBD1. Germline-derived CDR1 and CDR2 are SGHDN and FVKESK. This CDR3 is 18 amino acids long. J gave up 6 bases and V 0 bases, and 12 bases lay outside the gene matches. Here the CDR3 DNA reads TGTGCCAGCAGCCAAGATTCCCGAAAACAGGGGGCGGGAAACATTCAGTACTTC. This sequence encodes CASSQDSRKQGAGNIQYF.

V and J are TRBV6-5 and TRBJ2-5; TRBD1 is a possible D gene (6 bases). This CDR3 contains 12 residues. CDR1 MNHEY and CDR2 SVGAGI come from the germline V gene. The V end lost 6 bases, the J end lost 1 base, and 6 bases lay between the germline ends. CDR3 residues: CASRQGQETQYF. The CDR3 DNA reads as TGTGCCAGCAGACAGGGCCAAGAGACCCAGTACTTC.

CDR3 protein: CASSFRTGVSEQYF. DNA for the CDR3: TGTGCCAGCAGCTTCCGGACAGGGGTGTCCGAGCAGTACTTC. The rearrangement uses TRBV5-6 and TRBJ2-7, with 9 bases identical to TRBD1. The germline V gene encodes CDR1 SGHDT and CDR2 YYEEEE. The CDR3 contains 14 residues. The J segment lost 6 bases and the V segment lost 2 bases, leaving 6 bases of the junction unmatched.

This clone was counted a few times. This sequence joins TRBV29-1 and TRBJ1-2, with D unclear. The germline V and J ends were trimmed by 8 bases and 4 bases, with 14 bases remaining between them. Germline lookup yields CDR1 SQVTM and CDR2 ANQGSEA. The CDR3 covers 12 residues. This CDR3 is CSTFEGGYGYTF. CDR3 DNA sequence: TGCAGCACCTTCGAGGGCGGCTATGGCTACACCTTC.

This clone appeared a few times. This chain connects TRBV7-8 to TRBJ1-2; D possibly corresponds to TRBD1 (6 bases). The CDR3 extends over 13 amino acids. The germline gives CDR1 SGHVS, CDR2 FQNEAQ. Trimming removed 5 bases at V and 5 bases at J, with 12 bases between. The DNA of the CDR3 is TGTGCCAGCAGCCGGGGGGGGGCTTATGGCTACACCTTC. Its translation is CASSRGGAYGYTF. The variable domain in full, completed from reference TRBV7-8 and TRBJ1-2, reads GAGVSQSPRYKVAKRGQDVALRCDPISGHVSLFWYQQALGQGPEFLTYFQNEAQLDKSGLPSDRFFAERPEGSVSTLKIQRTQQEDSAVYLCASSRGGAYGYTFGSGTRLTVV.